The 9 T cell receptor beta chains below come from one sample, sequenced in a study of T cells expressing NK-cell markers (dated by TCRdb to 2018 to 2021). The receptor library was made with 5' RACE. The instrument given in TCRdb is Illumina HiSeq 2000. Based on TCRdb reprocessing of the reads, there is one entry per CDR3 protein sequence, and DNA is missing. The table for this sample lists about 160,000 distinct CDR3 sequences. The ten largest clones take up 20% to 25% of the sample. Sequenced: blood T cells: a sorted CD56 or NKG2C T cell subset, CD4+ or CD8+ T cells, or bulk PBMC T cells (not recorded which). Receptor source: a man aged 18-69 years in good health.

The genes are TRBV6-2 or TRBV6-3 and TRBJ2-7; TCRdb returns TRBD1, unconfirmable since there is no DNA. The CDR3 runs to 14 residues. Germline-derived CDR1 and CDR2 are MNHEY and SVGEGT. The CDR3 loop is CASTYLSTVHEQYF.

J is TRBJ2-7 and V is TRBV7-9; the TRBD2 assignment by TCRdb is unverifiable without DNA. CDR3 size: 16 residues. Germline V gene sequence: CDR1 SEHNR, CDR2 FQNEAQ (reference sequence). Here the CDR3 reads CASSSGRRSTAYEQYF.

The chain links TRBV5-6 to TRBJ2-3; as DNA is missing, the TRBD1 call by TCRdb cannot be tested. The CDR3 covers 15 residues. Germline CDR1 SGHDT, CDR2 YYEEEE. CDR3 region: CASSYPRDDTDTQYF.

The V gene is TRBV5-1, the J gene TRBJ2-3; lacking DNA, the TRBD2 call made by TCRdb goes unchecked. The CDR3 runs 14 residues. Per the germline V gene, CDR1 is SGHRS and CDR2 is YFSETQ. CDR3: CASSSSGGTDTQYF. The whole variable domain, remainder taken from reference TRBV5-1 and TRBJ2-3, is KAGVTQTPRYLIKTRGQQVTLSCSPISGHRSVSWYQQTPGQGLQFLFEYFSETQRNKGNFPGRFSGRQFSNSRSEMNVSTLELGDSALYLCASSSSGGTDTQYFGPGTRLTVL.

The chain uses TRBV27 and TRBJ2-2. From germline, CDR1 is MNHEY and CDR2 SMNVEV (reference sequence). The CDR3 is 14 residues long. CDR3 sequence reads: CASSYQANTGELFF.

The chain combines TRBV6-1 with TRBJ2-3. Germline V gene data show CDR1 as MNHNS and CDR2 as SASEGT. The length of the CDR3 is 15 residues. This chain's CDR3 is CASSQAGASTDTQYF.

Here the CDR3 reads CATTWGGESYNEQFF. This chain uses TRBV12-3 or TRBV12-4 with TRBJ2-1; the D gene TCRdb calls, TRBD1, cannot be checked with no DNA. CDR3 length: 15 amino acids.

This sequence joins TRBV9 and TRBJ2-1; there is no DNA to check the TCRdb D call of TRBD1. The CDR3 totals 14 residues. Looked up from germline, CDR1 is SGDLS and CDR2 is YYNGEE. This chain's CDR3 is CASSPLPWSHEQFF.

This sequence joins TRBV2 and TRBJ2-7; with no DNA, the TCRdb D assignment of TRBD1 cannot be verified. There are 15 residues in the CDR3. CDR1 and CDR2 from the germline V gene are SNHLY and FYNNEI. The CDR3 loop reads CASRFSGGLSYEQYF.